This T cell receptor beta chain was sequenced in a study of blood T cell repertoires in COVID-19. Study background: Samples representing acute and convalescent COVID-19 were sourced from the United States, Italy and Spain. PBMCs, B-cell-depleted T cells, or T cells provided the cDNA or gDNA that made up the material.

Original handling: Reference gene primer amplification in the assay estimated nucleated cell counts. TCRdb keeps only in-frame clones here, not all; method: immunoSEQ multiplex PCR. V, J and clone size reflect that table, while D and trimming were determined from the DNA. This table holds a few hundred thousand clones, 70% to 90% found once. V was clipped by 6 bases and J by 4 bases; unmatched bases: 9. The CDR3 extends over 15 amino acids. The V gene's germline CDR1 is LNHDA and CDR2 SQIVND (reference sequence). The rearrangement links TRBV19 to TRBJ1-2; 9 bases match TRBD1. The sample taken for sequencing was peripheral blood. This TCR derives from a human donor in a cohort sampled during active COVID-19. In DNA form, the CDR3 reads TGTGCCAGTAGAAGCCGACAGGGGGGAGTCTATGGCTACACCTTC. Protein product: CASRSRQGGVYGYTF.